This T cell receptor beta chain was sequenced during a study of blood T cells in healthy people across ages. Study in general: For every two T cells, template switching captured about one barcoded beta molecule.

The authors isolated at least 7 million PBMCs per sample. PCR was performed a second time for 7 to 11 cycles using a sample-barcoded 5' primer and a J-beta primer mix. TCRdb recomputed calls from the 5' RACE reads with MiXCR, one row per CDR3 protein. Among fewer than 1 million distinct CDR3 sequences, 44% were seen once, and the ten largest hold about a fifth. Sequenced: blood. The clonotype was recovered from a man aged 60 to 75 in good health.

The CDR3 reads CSAKRGLEGYTF. CDR3 bases: TGCAGTGCTAAGCGGGGTTTGGAAGGCTACACCTTC. This chain connects TRBV20-1 to TRBJ1-2, with D unresolved. Trimming cost V 4 bases and J 8 bases, with 14 bases left between them. This CDR3 is built from 12 residues. Per the germline V gene, CDR1 is DFQATT and CDR2 is SNEGSKA (reference sequence).